This TCR beta chain derives from a study of blood T cell repertoires in COVID-19. Everyone who took part was 18 to 89 years old, and they came from 20 to 25 US areas. TCRdb keeps only in-frame clones here, not all; method: immunoSEQ multiplex PCR. The table shows some 220,000 clones, with 86% occurring only once. This CDR3 spans 16 amino acids. Germline CDR1 reads SEHNR; CDR2 reads FQNEAQ (reference sequence). Trimming shortened V by 0 bases and J by 5 bases, and 14 bases separated the two germline ends. The receptor was isolated from a woman aged 40 to 50 with acute COVID-19. The rearrangement links TRBV7-9 to TRBJ1-5; D possibly corresponds to TRBD1 (6 bases). Sequenced: PBMCs or T cells enriched from blood (not recorded which). CDR3 residues: CASSLAVRGGDQPQHF. CDR3 coding DNA: TGTGCCAGCAGCTTAGCGGTCAGGGGCGGTGATCAGCCCCAGCATTTT.